The 18 T cell receptor beta chains below come from one sample, sequenced in a study of identical twins. TCRdb reprocessed the 5' RACE reads with MiXCR, giving one entry per CDR3 protein. This table has 1.5 million or so distinct CDR3 sequences, about 30% appearing once. The sequenced sample was cord blood. The receptor set was obtained from a newborn girl in good health.

This clonotype was recorded a few times. This sequence joins TRBV20-1 and TRBJ2-7; D possibly uses TRBD1 or TRBD2 (7 bases each). CDR1 and CDR2 (germline): DFQATT, SNEGSKA (reference sequence). The CDR3 runs to 15 residues. V dropped 6 bases and J dropped 1 base, with 19 bases sitting between them. CDR3 coding DNA: TGCAGTGCCCCCAGGGGGGGATCTCCTTCCTACGAGCAGTACTTC. Residues: CSAPRGGSPSYEQYF.

This chain connects TRBV7-9 to TRBJ2-5; 12 nucleotides agree with TRBD1. CDR1 SEHNR and CDR2 FQNEAQ come from the germline V gene (reference sequence). The CDR3 spans 16 residues. After removal of 3 bases from V and 5 bases from J, the junction contained 7 bases not matched to a gene. The CDR3 coding sequence is TGTGCCAGCAGCTTTCCGGGACAGGGGGCGCGGGAGACCCAGTACTTC. This sequence encodes CASSFPGQGARETQYF.

The chain carries TRBV10-2 and TRBJ2-5, with 7 bases matching TRBD1. The CDR3 covers 19 residues. J gave up 1 base and V 6 bases, and 20 bases lay outside the gene matches. Germline CDR1 and CDR2: WSHSY and SAAADI. The CDR3 is CASRPGTVKMSQPQETQYF. CDR3 nucleotides: TGCGCCAGCAGGCCCGGGACAGTTAAGATGAGCCAGCCCCAAGAGACCCAGTACTTC.

This chain links TRBV20-1 with TRBJ2-7; 8 bases map to TRBD2. The V segment lost 5 bases and the J segment 7 bases; nucleotides outside the gene matches: 13. The germline gives CDR1 DFQATT, CDR2 SNEGSKA (reference sequence). The length of the CDR3 is 14 residues. As DNA, the CDR3 is TGCAGTGCTGGTACGGGGGGGCTCTACAATGAGCAGTACTTC. It codes for CSAGTGGLYNEQYF.

This clonotype was seen ten or more times. The chain is built from TRBV4-2 and TRBJ2-7; 11 bases match TRBD2. The CDR3 has 18 amino acids. In germline, CDR1 is LGHNA, CDR2 YNFKEQ. Germline trimming cut 1 base from V and 4 bases from J; bases unmatched to any gene: 12. CDR3 in DNA: TGTGCCAGCAGCCAAGCCCCCCCAAGACTAGCGGGAAAGTACGAGCAGTACTTC. It encodes CASSQAPPRLAGKYEQYF.

The chain joins TRBV9 to TRBJ2-3, with D maybe TRBD2 (6 bases). Germline V lookup: CDR1 SGDLS, CDR2 YYNGEE. V gave up 0 bases and J gave up 1 base, with 9 bases separating them. The CDR3 loop spans 15 amino acids. Here the CDR3 DNA reads TGTGCCAGCAGCGTAGAGGGCGGGGGCACAGATACGCAGTATTTT. It is translated as CASSVEGGGTDTQYF.

The J gene is TRBJ2-5, the V gene TRBV18; the D gene is possibly TRBD2 (6 bases). The V end was cut by 3 bases, the J end by 11 bases, with 22 bases between. CDR1 is KGHSH, CDR2 LQKENI, per germline. The CDR3 is 15 amino acids. The CDR3 reads CASSPGTPTYNEQYF. The DNA of the CDR3 is TGTGCCAGCTCACCCGGGACTCCGACCTACAATGAGCAGTACTTC.

The chain uses TRBV5-1 and TRBJ2-1; 9 nucleotides match TRBD2. J lost 3 bases, V lost 3 bases, and 10 bases had no gene match. The CDR3 is 17 amino acids. Germline V CDR1 and CDR2: SGHRS, YFSETQ. The CDR3 is CASSSAGGSGSYNEQFF. The CDR3 DNA sequence: TGCGCCAGCAGCTCGGCCGGCGGTAGCGGGAGCTACAATGAGCAGTTCTTC.

The chain is built from TRBV11-2 and TRBJ2-2; D call uncertain. Germline V gene data show CDR1 as SGHAT and CDR2 as FQNNGV. The CDR3 consists of 15 residues. Deletions cut 4 bases from V and 2 bases from J, with 11 bases between. The CDR3 DNA follows: TGTGCCAGCAGCTCTCGGATAGCTAACACCGGGGAGCTGTTTTTT. Its translation is CASSSRIANTGELFF.

A note on this clonotype: A single base is all that separates this from a far larger clone, so a read error is likely. The V gene is TRBV11-2, the J gene TRBJ2-3; tentatively, D is TRBD2 (6 bases). Germline-derived CDR1 and CDR2 are SGHAT and FQNNGV. The CDR3 spans 13 residues. The CDR3 nucleotides are TGTGCCAACAGCTTAGCGGCCACAGATACGCAGTATTTT. Amino acids: CANSLAATDTQYF.

This clonotype was observed a handful of times. The chain combines TRBV5-8 with TRBJ2-1; 7 positions match TRBD1. With 2 bases clipped from V and 0 bases from J, the junction kept 5 bases outside the gene matches. The germline CDR1 and CDR2 sequences are SGHTS and YDEGEE. The CDR3 sequence is 16 residues long. The CDR3 sequence: CASSFATGFSYNEQFF. CDR3 sequence (DNA): TGTGCCAGCAGCTTTGCGACAGGGTTCTCCTACAATGAGCAGTTCTTC.

The CDR3 loop is CASSSRVGYTQYF. The CDR3 region has the DNA TGTGCCAGCAGTTCCCGGGTGGGGTACACGCAGTATTTT. This rearrangement joins TRBV27 to TRBJ2-3; no definite D call. The CDR3 has 13 residues. Germline assignment: CDR1 MNHEY and CDR2 SMNVEV (reference sequence). Trimming pared 4 bases from V and 9 bases from J, leaving 14 bases between.

The chain carries TRBV28 and TRBJ1-4; 10 bases align to TRBD1. V dropped 6 bases and J dropped 5; count of bases not matched to a gene: 6. Germline lookup yields CDR1 MDHEN and CDR2 SYDVKM. The CDR3 totals 15 residues. CDR3 amino acids: CASRAPDRGNEKLFF. Written as DNA, the CDR3 is TGTGCCAGCAGGGCCCCGGACAGGGGGAATGAAAAACTGTTTTTT. Based on the CDR3 plus reference TRBV28 and TRBJ1-4, the full variable domain is DVKVTQSSRYLVKRTGEKVFLECVQDMDHENMFWYRQDPGLGLRLIYFSYDVKMKEKGDIPEGYSVSREKKERFSLILESASTNQTSMYLCASRAPDRGNEKLFFGSGTQLSVL.

The chain links TRBV20-1 to TRBJ2-5; perhaps TRBD1 as D (6 bases). The CDR3 length is 13 residues. Germline loops: CDR1 DFQATT, CDR2 SNEGSKA (reference sequence). V lost 1 base and J lost 7, with 13 bases in between. The CDR3 nucleotides are TGCAGTGCTAGAGTGGACAGTAGAGGGACCCAGTACTTC. Amino acid sequence: CSARVDSRGTQYF.

This clonotype was recorded a few times. The chain is built from TRBV6-1 and TRBJ2-1, with D possibly TRBD1 on 6 matching bases. The length of the CDR3 is 14 residues. Germline lookup yields CDR1 MNHNS and CDR2 SASEGT. Trimming took off 8 bases at V and 2 bases at J, with 13 bases between the two ends. The chain's CDR3 is CASCRGGPYNEQFF. Here the CDR3 DNA reads TGTGCCAGCTGTAGAGGGGGTCCCTACAATGAGCAGTTCTTC.

This clonotype was counted between two and nine times. The J gene is TRBJ2-7, the V gene TRBV28; 9 bases match TRBD1. V shed 6 bases and J 3 bases; nucleotides not matched to a gene: 9. Germline V gives CDR1 MDHEN, CDR2 SYDVKM. CDR3 length equals 15 residues. CDR3: CASSLFGTGNYEQYF. The CDR3 nucleotides are TGTGCCAGCAGCCTTTTCGGGACAGGGAACTACGAGCAGTACTTC.

V and J are TRBV11-3 and TRBJ2-1; TRBD2 agrees at 7 bases. The CDR3 spans 17 residues. After removal of 0 bases from V and 1 base from J, the junction contained 6 bases not matched to a gene. CDR1 is SGHNT, CDR2 YENEEA, per germline. The CDR3 region is CASSLDRLASSYNEQFF. The CDR3 nucleotides are TGTGCCAGCAGCTTAGATCGACTAGCCTCTTCCTACAATGAGCAGTTCTTC.

This clonotype was found once. The chain carries TRBV7-8 and TRBJ2-6; D not resolved. V lost 4 bases and J lost 2, with 9 bases in between. Per the germline V gene, CDR1 is SGHVS and CDR2 is FQNEAQ. CDR3 length equals 15 residues. CDR3 sequence reads: CASSYTRTGANVLTF. Written as DNA, the CDR3 is TGTGCCAGCAGCTACACCAGGACTGGGGCCAACGTCCTGACTTTC.